A selection of T cell receptor beta chains follows, all from one sample in a study of T cell responses to AZD1222 COVID-19 vaccine. Only in-frame clones appear in the TCRdb table, and some are missing; sequencing was by immunoSEQ multiplex PCR. The table includes about 130,000 clones, more than 80% detected once. The sequenced sample was peripheral blood, obtained 28 days after the second AZD1222 dose. These receptors were taken from an adult who received the AZD1222 COVID-19 vaccine. Each CDR3 is given without its conserved first and last residue. Each record gives: clone size, V gene, J gene, CDR3 protein. For some rows the clone size is stated as once, few or many, or as a class when expanded; others skip it.

NA	TRBV4-1	TRBJ1-2	ASSQPQGANYGYT
few	TRBV11-2	TRBJ1-5	ASSHSLTGGSGNQPQH
NA	TRBV5-8	TRBJ1-6	ASSLGRDSRSYNSPLH
once	TRBV2	TRBJ2-7	ASSGHEEQY
NA	TRBV7-9	TRBJ2-1	ASRHSGGDNEQF
NA	TRBV6-5	TRBJ2-5	ASWARRETQY
few	TRBV7-8	TRBJ2-7	ASSSTGGWVEQY
NA	TRBV6-5	TRBJ1-1	ASSYSNDRVTEAF
once	TRBV7-2	TRBJ1-4	ASSLPGQDEKLF
NA	TRBV19	TRBJ2-7	ASSNRAGTYEQY
NA	TRBV6-1	TRBJ1-2	ASSEEVNYGYT
NA	TRBV28	TRBJ1-2	ASSPTGAYGYT
NA	TRBV6-5	TRBJ1-1	ASSAVLDTEAF
NA	TRBV5-8	TRBJ1-1	ASRSGTGMGSTPEAF
NA	TRBV28	TRBJ1-1	ASSLGVAVNTEAF
NA	TRBV28	TRBJ1-6	ASSYTGALIGALH
NA	TRBV12-3/TRBV12-4	TRBJ2-1	ASSYTGKQF
few	TRBV19	TRBJ1-5	ASSMSRGSNQPQH
NA	TRBV2	TRBJ2-5	ASSGGGSVETQY